The 8 T cell receptor beta chains below come from one sample, sequenced in a study of blood T cell repertoires in COVID-19. This table comes from immunoSEQ multiplex PCR, and its TCRdb copy is limited to in-frame clones, with some not included. Here the sample spans over 150,000 clones, 80% to 90% being singletons. Sequences were obtained from peripheral blood. These TCRs come from a woman in her 70s with COVID-19, enrolled during active disease.

In the case of this clone: Other nucleotide sequences from this sample produce the same CDR3. This chain links TRBV5-4 with TRBJ2-5, with 15 bases lining up with TRBD2. CDR1 is SGHNT and CDR2 is YYREEE in the germline V gene (reference sequence). The CDR3 consists of 16 residues. The trim removed 4 bases at V and 2 bases at J, leaving 3 bases unmatched. CDR3 nucleotide sequence: TGTGCCAGCAGCCTAGGACTAGCGGGGGGGCAAGAGACCCAGTACTTC. It yields the protein CASSLGLAGGQETQYF. The complete variable domain, with remaining parts taken from reference TRBV5-4 and TRBJ2-5, reads ETGVTQSPTHLIKTRGQQVTLRCSSQSGHNTVSWYQQALGQGPQFIFQYYREEENGRGNFPPRFSGLQFPNYSSELNVNALELDDSALYLCASSLGLAGGQETQYFGPGTRLLVL.

The V call is TRBV19, the J call TRBJ1-1, with 8 nucleotides matching TRBD1. This CDR3 is built from 17 residues. Germline V gives CDR1 LNHDA, CDR2 SQIVND (reference sequence). With 5 bases clipped from V and 0 bases from J, the junction kept 11 bases outside the gene matches. Here the CDR3 DNA reads TGTGCCAGTAGTCTACGGACAGGGCCGACCATGAACACTGAAGCTTTCTTT. Its protein is CASSLRTGPTMNTEAFF.

The gene calls are TRBV5-1 and TRBJ1-5; D possibly corresponds to TRBD1 (5 bases). V was clipped by 4 bases and J by 0 bases, with 11 bases between them. This CDR3 comprises 15 residues. CDR1 and CDR2 from the germline V gene are SGHRS and YFSETQ. The CDR3 region has the DNA TGCGCCAGCAGCGTTGACAGCCGTAGCAATCAGCCCCAGCATTTT. Its translation: CASSVDSRSNQPQHF.

The chain recombines TRBV7-3 with TRBJ1-1, with no clear D. CDR3 length: 13 residues. V lost 5 bases and J 5 bases, leaving 12 bases between the germline ends. Germline V lookup: CDR1 SGHTA, CDR2 FQGTGA. The CDR3 DNA is TGTGCCAGCAGCACCGGGTCGGGGACTGAAGCTTTCTTT. Amino acid sequence: CASSTGSGTEAFF.

This clone was counted a few times. The chain recombines TRBV5-1 with TRBJ1-1, with 7 positions matching TRBD1. From germline, CDR1 is SGHRS and CDR2 YFSETQ. CDR3 length: 14 amino acids. The trim removed 2 bases at V and 8 bases at J, leaving 9 bases unmatched. The CDR3 sequence is CASSFGPGTAEAFF. The CDR3 DNA sequence: TGCGCCAGCAGCTTCGGTCCCGGGACAGCCGAAGCTTTCTTT.

The chain links TRBV5-4 to TRBJ1-1; TRBD1 matches at 8 bases. There are 14 residues in the CDR3. J lost 5 bases, V lost 3 bases, and 6 bases had no gene match. Germline V lookup: CDR1 SGHNT, CDR2 YYREEE (reference sequence). CDR3 DNA: TGTGCCAGCAGCTCTACAGGGGGTATGACTGAAGCTTTCTTT. Its protein product is CASSSTGGMTEAFF.

This clone was counted a few times. This chain joins TRBV7-3 and TRBJ2-7, with a tentative D call TRBD1 (6 bases). CDR3 length: 15 amino acids. CDR1 SGHTA and CDR2 FQGTGA come from the germline V gene. V lost 0 bases and J 2 bases, leaving 11 bases between the germline ends. CDR3 DNA sequence: TGTGCCAGCAGCTTAACGAGGGCAGGGGCCTACGAGCAGTACTTC. It encodes CASSLTRAGAYEQYF.

The chain uses TRBV5-1 and TRBJ2-7; weak D call: TRBD1 (6 bases). The V and J ends lost 1 base and 2 bases respectively, with 10 bases between them. Germline CDR1 reads SGHRS; CDR2 reads YFSETQ. The CDR3 contains 14 residues. CDR3 sequence reads: CASSLSGATYEQYF. CDR3 nucleotide sequence: TGCGCCAGCAGCTTGTCAGGGGCCACCTACGAGCAGTACTTC.